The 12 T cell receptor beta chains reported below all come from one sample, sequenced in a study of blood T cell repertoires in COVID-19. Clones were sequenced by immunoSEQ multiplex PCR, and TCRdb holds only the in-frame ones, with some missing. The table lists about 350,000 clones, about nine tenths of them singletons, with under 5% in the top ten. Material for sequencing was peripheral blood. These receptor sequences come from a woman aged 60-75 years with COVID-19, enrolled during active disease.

CDR3 protein: CASSYPEAGTSGGRCNTGELFF. DNA for the CDR3: TGTGCCAGCAGTTACCCAGAGGCCGGGACTAGCGGGGGGCGCTGTAACACCGGGGAGCTGTTTTTT. This chain connects TRBV6-7 to TRBJ2-2; 15 nucleotides match TRBD2. TRBV6-7 counts as an open reading frame of uncertain function. The CDR3 totals 22 residues. V shed 2 bases and J 2 bases; nucleotides not matched to a gene: 15.

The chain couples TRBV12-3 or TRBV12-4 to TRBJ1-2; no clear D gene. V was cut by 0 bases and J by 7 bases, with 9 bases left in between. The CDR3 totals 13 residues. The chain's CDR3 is CASSLALNGGYTF. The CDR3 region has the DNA TGTGCCAGCAGTTTAGCCCTAAACGGTGGCTACACCTTC.

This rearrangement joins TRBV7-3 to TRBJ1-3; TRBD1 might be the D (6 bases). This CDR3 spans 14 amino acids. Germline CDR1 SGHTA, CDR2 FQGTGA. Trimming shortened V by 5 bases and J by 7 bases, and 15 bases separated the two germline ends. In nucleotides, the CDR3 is TGTGCCAGCAGCCCCGCCAGTCAGGGGAACACCATATATTTT. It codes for CASSPASQGNTIYF. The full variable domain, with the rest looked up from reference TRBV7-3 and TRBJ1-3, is GAGVSQTPSNKVTEKGKYVELRCDPISGHTALYWYRQSLGQGPEFLIYFQGTGAADDSGLPNDRFFAVRPEGSVSTLKIQRTERGDSAVYLCASSPASQGNTIYFGEGSWLTVV.

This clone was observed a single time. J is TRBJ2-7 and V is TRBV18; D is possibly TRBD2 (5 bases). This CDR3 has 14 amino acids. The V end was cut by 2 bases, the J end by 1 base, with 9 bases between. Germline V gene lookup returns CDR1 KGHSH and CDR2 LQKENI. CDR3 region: CASSPSGLSYEQYF. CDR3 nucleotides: TGTGCCAGCTCACCATCGGGGTTATCCTACGAGCAGTACTTC.

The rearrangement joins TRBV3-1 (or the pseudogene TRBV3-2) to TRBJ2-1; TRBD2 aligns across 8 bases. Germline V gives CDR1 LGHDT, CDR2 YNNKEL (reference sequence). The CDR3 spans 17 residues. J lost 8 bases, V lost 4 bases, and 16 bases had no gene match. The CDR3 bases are TGTGCCAGCAGCCTGATCAGCGTAGCGGGGAATCGCCATGAGCAGTTCTTC. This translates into CASSLISVAGNRHEQFF.

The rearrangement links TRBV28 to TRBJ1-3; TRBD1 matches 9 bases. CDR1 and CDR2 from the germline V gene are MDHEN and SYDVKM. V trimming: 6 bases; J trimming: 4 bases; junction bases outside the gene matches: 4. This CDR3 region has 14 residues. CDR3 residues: CASRTGGAGNTIYF. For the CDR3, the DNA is TGTGCCAGCAGAACAGGGGGCGCCGGAAACACCATATATTTT.

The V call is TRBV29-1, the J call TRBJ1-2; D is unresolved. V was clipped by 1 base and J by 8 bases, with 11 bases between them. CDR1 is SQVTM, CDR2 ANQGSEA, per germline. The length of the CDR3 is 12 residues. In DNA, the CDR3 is TGCAGCGTTGAAGGGCATGAGGAGGGCTACACCTTC. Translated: CSVEGHEEGYTF.

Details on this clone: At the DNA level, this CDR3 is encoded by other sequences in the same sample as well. The CDR3 DNA sequence: TGTGCCAGCAGCTTGGGTGGTACTAGCACAGATACGCAGTATTTT. Translated, it gives CASSLGGTSTDTQYF. This chain uses TRBV5-4 with TRBJ2-3, with D uncertain. The length of the CDR3 is 15 residues. Looked up from germline, CDR1 is SGHNT and CDR2 is YYREEE (reference sequence). V was pared by 0 bases and J by 0 bases, with 8 bases between.

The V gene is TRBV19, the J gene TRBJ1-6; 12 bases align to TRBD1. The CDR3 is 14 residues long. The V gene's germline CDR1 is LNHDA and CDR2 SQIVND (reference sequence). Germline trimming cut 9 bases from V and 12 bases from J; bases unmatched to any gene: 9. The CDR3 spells CARHGRDRGLPLHF. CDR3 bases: TGTGCCAGACATGGCCGGGACAGGGGGCTACCCCTCCACTTT.

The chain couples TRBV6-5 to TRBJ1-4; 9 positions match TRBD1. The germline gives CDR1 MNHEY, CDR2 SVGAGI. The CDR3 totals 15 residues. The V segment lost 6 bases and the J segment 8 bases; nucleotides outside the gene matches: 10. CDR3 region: CASRNTGTGTEKLFF. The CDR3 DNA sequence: TGTGCCAGCAGAAATACCGGGACAGGGACAGAAAAACTGTTTTTT.

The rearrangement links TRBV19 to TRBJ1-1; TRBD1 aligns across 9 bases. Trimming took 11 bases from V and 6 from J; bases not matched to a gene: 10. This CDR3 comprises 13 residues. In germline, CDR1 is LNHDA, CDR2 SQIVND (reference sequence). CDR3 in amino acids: CASRGQGRPEAFF. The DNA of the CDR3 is TGTGCCTCGAGGGGACAGGGTCGCCCTGAAGCTTTCTTT.

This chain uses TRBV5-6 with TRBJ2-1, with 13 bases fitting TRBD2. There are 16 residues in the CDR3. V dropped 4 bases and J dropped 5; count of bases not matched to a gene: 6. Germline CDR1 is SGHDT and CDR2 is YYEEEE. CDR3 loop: CASSRAGTSGDNEQFF. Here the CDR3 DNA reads TGTGCCAGCAGCCGCGCCGGGACTAGCGGGGACAATGAGCAGTTCTTC.